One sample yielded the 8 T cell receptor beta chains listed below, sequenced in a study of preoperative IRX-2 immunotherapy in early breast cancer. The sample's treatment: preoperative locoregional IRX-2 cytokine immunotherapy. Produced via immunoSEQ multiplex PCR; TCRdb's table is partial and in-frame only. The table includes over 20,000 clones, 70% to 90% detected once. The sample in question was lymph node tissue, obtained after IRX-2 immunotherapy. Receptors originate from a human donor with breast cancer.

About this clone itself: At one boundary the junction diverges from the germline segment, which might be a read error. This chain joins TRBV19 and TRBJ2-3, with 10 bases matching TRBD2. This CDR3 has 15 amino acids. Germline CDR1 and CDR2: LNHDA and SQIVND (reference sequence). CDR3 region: CASSIAGGRTDTQYF. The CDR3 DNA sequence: TGTGCCAGTAGCATAGCGGGGGGCCGCACAGATACGCAGTATTTT.

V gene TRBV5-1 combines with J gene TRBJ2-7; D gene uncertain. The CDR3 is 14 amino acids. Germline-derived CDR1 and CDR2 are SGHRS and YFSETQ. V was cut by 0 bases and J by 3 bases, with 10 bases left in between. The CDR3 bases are TGCGCCAGCAGCTTGGGTTTGGGGAACTACGAGCAGTACTTC. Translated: CASSLGLGNYEQYF.

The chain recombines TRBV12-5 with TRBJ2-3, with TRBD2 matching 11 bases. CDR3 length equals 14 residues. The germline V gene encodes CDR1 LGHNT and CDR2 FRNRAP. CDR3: CASGTLAGADTQYF. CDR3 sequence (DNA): TGTGCCAGCGGGACACTAGCGGGGGCAGATACGCAGTATTTT.

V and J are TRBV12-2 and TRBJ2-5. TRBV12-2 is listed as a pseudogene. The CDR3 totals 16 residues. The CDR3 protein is CASRSGALGGQETQYF. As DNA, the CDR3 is TGTGCAAGTCGCTCGGGGGCCCTCGGGGGCCAAGAGACCCAGTACTTC.

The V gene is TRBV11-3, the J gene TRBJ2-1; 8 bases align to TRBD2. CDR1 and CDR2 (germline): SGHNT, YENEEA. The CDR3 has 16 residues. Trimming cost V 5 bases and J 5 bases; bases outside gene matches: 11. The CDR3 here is CASSPRRAGVDNEQFF. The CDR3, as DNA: TGTGCCAGCAGCCCTCGGAGAGCGGGGGTCGACAATGAGCAGTTCTTC.

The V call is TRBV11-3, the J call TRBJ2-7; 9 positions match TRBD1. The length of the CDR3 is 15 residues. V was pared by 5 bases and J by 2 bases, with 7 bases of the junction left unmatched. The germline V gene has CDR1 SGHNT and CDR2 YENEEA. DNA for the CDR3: TGTGCCAGCAGCCGCGGGACAGGGCTTACCTACGAGCAGTACTTC. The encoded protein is CASSRGTGLTYEQYF. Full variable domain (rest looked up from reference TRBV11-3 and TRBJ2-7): EAGVVQSPRYKIIEKKQPVAFWCNPISGHNTLYWYLQNLGQGPELLIRYENEEAVDDSQLPKDRFSAERLKGVDSTLKIQPAELGDSAVYLCASSRGTGLTYEQYFGPGTRLTVT.

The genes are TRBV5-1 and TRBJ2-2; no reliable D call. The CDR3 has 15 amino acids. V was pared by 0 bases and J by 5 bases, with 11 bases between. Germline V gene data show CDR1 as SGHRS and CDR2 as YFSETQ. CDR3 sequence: CASSLEMLGTGELFF. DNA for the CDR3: TGCGCCAGCAGCTTGGAGATGCTGGGGACCGGGGAGCTGTTTTTT.

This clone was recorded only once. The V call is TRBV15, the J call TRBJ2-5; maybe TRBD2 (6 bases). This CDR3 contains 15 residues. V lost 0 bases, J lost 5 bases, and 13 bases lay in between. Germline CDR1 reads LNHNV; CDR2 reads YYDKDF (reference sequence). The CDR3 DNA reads TGTGCCACCAGCAGAGACCGCGCGGGGTTGGAGACCCAGTACTTC. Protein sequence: CATSRDRAGLETQYF.